The T cell receptor (beta chain) under discussion was sequenced for a study of blood T cell repertoires in COVID-19. Trimming left V 1 base short and J 4 bases short, with 17 bases between. The CDR3 contains 17 residues. Germline V gene data show CDR1 as LGHNA and CDR2 as YNFKEQ. The data were produced by immunoSEQ multiplex PCR, yet TCRdb's version contains in-frame clones alone and is incomplete. This table has 83,000 or so clones, around 86% appearing once. This receptor was identified in a man older than 75 with active or convalescent COVID-19. Sequencing input: peripheral blood. The V and J genes are TRBV4-2 and TRBJ1-3, with D perhaps matching TRBD1 (5 bases). CDR3 region: CASSQGASQGSGNTIYF. The CDR3 DNA sequence: TGTGCCAGCAGCCAAGGGGCGTCTCAGGGTTCCGGAAACACCATATATTTT.